One and the same sample provided the 23 T cell receptor beta chains below, sequenced in a study of shared T cell receptors in the human thymus. TCRdb's copy holds only in-frame clones and misses some; the assay was immunoSEQ multiplex PCR. The sample gives about 380,000 clones, roughly 94% of which show up once; 0.015% to 0.02% is in the top ten. Sequenced input: thymocytes. The receptors stem from a human donor.

A word on this clone: In the same sample, other DNA sequences code for this CDR3. CDR3 nucleotide sequence: TGCGCCAGCAGCCAAGGGCGGTATGAGCAGTACTTC. This sequence encodes CASSQGRYEQYF. The chain couples TRBV4-1 to TRBJ2-7, with D unresolved. Per the germline V gene, CDR1 is MGHRA and CDR2 is YSYEKL. Deletions cut 1 base from V and 7 bases from J, with 8 bases between. This CDR3 spans 12 amino acids.

The chain carries TRBV27 and TRBJ2-5, with TRBD2 matching 8 bases. Trimming removed 6 bases from V and 2 bases from J; junction bases left unmatched: 11. The CDR3 loop spans 16 amino acids. Germline loops: CDR1 MNHEY, CDR2 SMNVEV (reference sequence). The CDR3 loop is CASSPGGPRGQETQYF. The CDR3 coding sequence is TGTGCCAGCAGCCCGGGAGGGCCAAGGGGACAAGAGACCCAGTACTTC.

The chain uses TRBV5-8 and TRBJ2-6; 9 nucleotides agree with TRBD1. The CDR3 length is 19 residues. Germline V CDR1 and CDR2: SGHTS, YDEGEE. The J segment lost 0 bases and the V segment lost 5 bases, leaving 12 bases of the junction unmatched. CDR3 sequence reads: CASSEIRGQGFSGANVLTF. For the CDR3, the DNA is TGTGCCAGCAGTGAGATCCGGGGACAGGGTTTCTCTGGGGCCAACGTCCTGACTTTC.

The J gene is TRBJ2-3, the V gene TRBV15, with a tentative D call TRBD2 (6 bases). The V end lost 0 bases, the J end lost 4 bases, and 14 bases lay between the germline ends. The germline V gene has CDR1 LNHNV and CDR2 YYDKDF (reference sequence). The CDR3 spans 16 residues. DNA for the CDR3: TGTGCCACCAGCAGAGAGGGTCTAGCGAGCGCAGATACGCAGTATTTT. It yields the protein CATSREGLASADTQYF.

This chain connects TRBV7-8 to TRBJ2-2; 13 bases are a match to TRBD2. The germline V gene encodes CDR1 SGHVS and CDR2 FQNEAQ. The CDR3 sequence is 18 residues long. With 5 bases clipped from V and 5 bases from J, the junction kept 11 bases outside the gene matches. CDR3 bases: TGTGCCAGCAGCAGCTTCCTGGGACTAGCGGGACCTACCGGGGAGCTGTTTTTT. Its translation is CASSSFLGLAGPTGELFF.

This chain uses TRBV6-1 with TRBJ2-5, with 10 bases identical to TRBD1. V shed 5 bases, J shed 4 bases, and the junction held 7 bases outside the gene matches. CDR1 is MNHNS and CDR2 is SASEGT in the germline V gene. The CDR3 is 15 amino acids. The CDR3 sequence: CASSRDRGPGETQYF. The CDR3 DNA reads TGTGCCAGCAGTAGGGACAGGGGACCTGGAGAGACCCAGTACTTC.

The rearrangement links TRBV5-1 to TRBJ2-5; D remains ambiguous. The germline V gene has CDR1 SGHRS and CDR2 YFSETQ. The CDR3 has 12 amino acids. V was clipped by 0 bases and J by 2 bases, with 2 bases between them. For the CDR3, the DNA is TGCGCCAGCAGCTTGGGTCAAGAGACCCAGTACTTC. It yields the protein CASSLGQETQYF.

This clone was seen just once. The rearrangement uses TRBV9 and TRBJ1-4, with TRBD1 identical over 10 bases. V gave up 4 bases and J gave up 8 bases; unmatched junction bases: 8. The germline CDR1 and CDR2 sequences are SGDLS and YYNGEE. The CDR3 is 15 amino acids. The DNA of the CDR3 is TGTGCCAGCAGCTCACGGGACAGGGGTAGCGAAAAACTGTTTTTT. It translates to CASSSRDRGSEKLFF.

CDR3 residues: CTSRPRGYRLAKNIQYF. The CDR3 DNA is TGCACCAGCAGACCCCGGGGCTACCGCTTAGCCAAAAACATTCAGTACTTC. V is TRBV1 and J is TRBJ2-4. TRBV1 is a documented pseudogene. There are 17 residues in the CDR3.

The chain uses TRBV4-2 and TRBJ2-4, with D possibly being TRBD1 or TRBD2 (5 bases each). V was trimmed by 0 bases and J by 1 base, leaving 13 bases between them. The length of the CDR3 is 17 residues. Germline CDR1 is LGHNA and CDR2 is YNFKEQ. CDR3 region: CASSQDSGWGAKNIQYF. The CDR3 bases are TGTGCCAGCAGCCAAGACAGCGGTTGGGGGGCCAAAAACATTCAGTACTTC.

CDR3 loop: CASSLLGAADTQYF. CDR3 bases: TGTGCCAGCAGTTTACTGGGGGCCGCAGATACGCAGTATTTT. This chain joins TRBV27 and TRBJ2-3, with D possibly being TRBD1 (6 bases). The germline gives CDR1 MNHEY, CDR2 SMNVEV (reference sequence). V lost 2 bases and J 4 bases, leaving 10 bases between the germline ends. This CDR3 region has 14 residues.

V is TRBV18 and J is TRBJ2-1; 12 positions match TRBD2. Germline lookup yields CDR1 KGHSH and CDR2 LQKENI. After removal of 3 bases from V and 4 bases from J, the junction contained 10 bases not matched to a gene. The CDR3 extends over 18 amino acids. The CDR3 is CASSPRPTSGRVYNEQFF. Written as DNA, the CDR3 is TGTGCCAGCTCACCCCGTCCGACTAGCGGGAGAGTATACAATGAGCAGTTCTTC.

The rearrangement links TRBV18 to TRBJ1-2; D remains ambiguous. This CDR3 is built from 11 residues. Germline assignment: CDR1 KGHSH and CDR2 LQKENI. Trimming left V 5 bases short and J 2 bases short, with 3 bases between. CDR3 bases: TGTGCCAGCTCATCGAACTATGGCTACACCTTC. It codes for CASSSNYGYTF. The full variable domain, its missing parts supplied by reference TRBV18 and TRBJ1-2, is NAGVMQNPRHLVRRRGQEARLRCSPMKGHSHVYWYRQLPEEGLKFMVYLQKENIIDESGMPKERFSAEFPKEGPSILRIQQVVRGDSAAYFCASSSNYGYTFGSGTRLTVV.

The V and J genes are TRBV25-1 and TRBJ2-1; D perhaps matches TRBD2 (6 bases). The CDR3 has 15 amino acids. Germline V gene sequence: CDR1 MGHDK, CDR2 SYGVNS. With 9 bases removed from V and 0 bases from J, the gap between germline ends came to 15 bases. This CDR3 is CASNRAGSSYNEQFF. CDR3 bases: TGTGCCAGTAATAGGGCGGGGAGCTCCTACAATGAGCAGTTCTTC.

This clone was observed once. V is TRBV2 and J is TRBJ1-5; D gene ambiguous. This CDR3 has 16 residues. Germline V gives CDR1 SNHLY, CDR2 FYNNEI. The V end lost 8 bases, the J end lost 4 bases, and 21 bases lay between the germline ends. In DNA, the CDR3 is TGTGCCAGCTCGAAGATCCAGGTCATCAATAATCAGCCCCAGCATTTT. Translating it yields CASSKIQVINNQPQHF.

The rearrangement uses TRBV18 and TRBJ1-5, with 8 bases matching TRBD1. V shed 2 bases, J shed 7 bases, and the junction held 13 bases outside the gene matches. Germline V gene sequence: CDR1 KGHSH, CDR2 LQKENI. The CDR3 is 17 residues long. CDR3 loop: CASSPGGTGSTGQPQHF. CDR3 coding DNA: TGTGCCAGCTCACCAGGGGGGACAGGAAGTACAGGGCAGCCCCAGCATTTT.

V and J are TRBV28 and TRBJ2-7; no reliable D call. With 3 bases removed from V and 3 bases from J, the gap between germline ends came to 15 bases. This CDR3 has 15 amino acids. Per the germline V gene, CDR1 is MDHEN and CDR2 is SYDVKM. In DNA form, the CDR3 reads TGTGCCAGCAGTTTCCCTTCCAGGAACCGCTACGAGCAGTACTTC. The encoded protein is CASSFPSRNRYEQYF.

The chain combines TRBV15 with TRBJ2-2, with D perhaps TRBD2 (5 bases). Trimming left V 0 bases short and J 5 bases short, with 19 bases between. The CDR3 totals 18 residues. Germline V CDR1 and CDR2: LNHNV, YYDKDF (reference sequence). The CDR3 loop is CATSREGRLPVKTGELFF. CDR3 coding DNA: TGTGCCACCAGCAGAGAGGGGAGACTCCCCGTCAAGACCGGGGAGCTGTTTTTT.

The chain recombines TRBV5-1 with TRBJ2-5; 10 nucleotides match TRBD1. V trimming: 4 bases; J trimming: 2 bases; junction bases outside the gene matches: 5. Germline CDR1 SGHRS, CDR2 YFSETQ. The CDR3 sequence is 15 residues long. Here the CDR3 DNA reads TGCGCCAGCAGCATCCTGGACAGGGGGCAAGAGACCCAGTACTTC. Its translation: CASSILDRGQETQYF.

The chain uses TRBV4-1 and TRBJ2-2; D possibly corresponds to TRBD1 (5 bases). The CDR3 totals 16 residues. V dropped 3 bases and J dropped 1 base, with 12 bases sitting between them. Germline loops: CDR1 MGHRA, CDR2 YSYEKL. The CDR3 loop is CASSHTGPQNTGELFF. The CDR3, as DNA: TGCGCCAGCAGCCATACAGGACCCCAGAACACCGGGGAGCTGTTTTTT.

Here the CDR3 DNA reads TGTGCCACCAGCAGAGCTGGGGCCAACGTCCTGACTTTC. It translates to CATSRAGANVLTF. The V gene is TRBV15, the J gene TRBJ2-6; D is unclear. This CDR3 has 13 amino acids. Germline lookup yields CDR1 LNHNV and CDR2 YYDKDF (reference sequence). V lost 1 base, J lost 2 bases, and 0 bases lay in between.

The chain uses TRBV15 and TRBJ2-1, with a weak D call TRBD1 (6 bases). This CDR3 spans 17 amino acids. CDR1 is LNHNV and CDR2 is YYDKDF in the germline V gene (reference sequence). Trimming left V 2 bases short and J 1 base short, with 15 bases between. The DNA of the CDR3 is TGTGCCACCAGCAGACAGAATCCGGGACATTCCTACAATGAGCAGTTCTTC. Translation: CATSRQNPGHSYNEQFF.

The DNA of the CDR3 is TGTGCCAGCAGTTCTAGCGGGGTTTTTAATCAGCCCCAGCATTTT. Protein sequence: CASSSSGVFNQPQHF. The chain carries TRBV6-5 and TRBJ1-5; D not resolved. This CDR3 contains 15 residues. Trimming took 4 bases from V and 4 from J, leaving 14 bases between them. Germline-derived CDR1 and CDR2 are MNHEY and SVGAGI.